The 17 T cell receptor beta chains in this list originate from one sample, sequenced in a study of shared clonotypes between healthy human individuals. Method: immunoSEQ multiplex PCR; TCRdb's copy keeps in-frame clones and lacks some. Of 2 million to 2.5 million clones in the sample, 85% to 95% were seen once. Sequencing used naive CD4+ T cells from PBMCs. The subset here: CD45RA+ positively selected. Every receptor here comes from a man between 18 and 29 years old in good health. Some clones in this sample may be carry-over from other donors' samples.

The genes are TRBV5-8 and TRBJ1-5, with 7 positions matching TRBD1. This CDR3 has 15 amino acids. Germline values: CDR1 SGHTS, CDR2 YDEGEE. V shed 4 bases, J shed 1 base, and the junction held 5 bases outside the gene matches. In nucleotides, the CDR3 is TGTGCCAGCAGCGCCCGGGACAGAAGCAATCAGCCCCAGCATTTT. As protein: CASSARDRSNQPQHF.

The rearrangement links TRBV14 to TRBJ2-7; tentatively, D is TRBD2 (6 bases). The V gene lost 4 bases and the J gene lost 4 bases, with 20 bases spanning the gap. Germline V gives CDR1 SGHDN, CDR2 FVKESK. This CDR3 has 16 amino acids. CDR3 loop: CASSLQPGGSRYEQYF. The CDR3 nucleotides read TGTGCCAGCAGCCTCCAACCTGGAGGGAGTCGGTACGAGCAGTACTTC.

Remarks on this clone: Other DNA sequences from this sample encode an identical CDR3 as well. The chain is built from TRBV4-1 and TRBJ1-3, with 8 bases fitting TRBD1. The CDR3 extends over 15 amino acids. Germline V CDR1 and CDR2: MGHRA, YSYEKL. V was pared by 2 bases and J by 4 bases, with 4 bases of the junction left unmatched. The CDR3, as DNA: TGCGCCAGCAGCCAATCCGGGACAGGCGGAAACACCATATATTTT. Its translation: CASSQSGTGGNTIYF.

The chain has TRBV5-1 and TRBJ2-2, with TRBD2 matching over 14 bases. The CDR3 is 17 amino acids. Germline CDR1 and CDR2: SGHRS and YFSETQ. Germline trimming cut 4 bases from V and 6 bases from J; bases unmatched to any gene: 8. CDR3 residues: CASSLGTSGSRPGELFF. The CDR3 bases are TGCGCCAGCAGCCTCGGGACTAGCGGGAGTCGTCCCGGGGAGCTGTTTTTT.

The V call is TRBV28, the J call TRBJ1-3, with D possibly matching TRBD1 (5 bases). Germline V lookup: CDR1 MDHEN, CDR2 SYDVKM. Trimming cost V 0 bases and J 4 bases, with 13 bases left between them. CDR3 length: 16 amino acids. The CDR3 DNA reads TGTGCCAGCAGTTTATGGGGGCTCCGAGAGGGAAACACCATATATTTT. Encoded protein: CASSLWGLREGNTIYF.

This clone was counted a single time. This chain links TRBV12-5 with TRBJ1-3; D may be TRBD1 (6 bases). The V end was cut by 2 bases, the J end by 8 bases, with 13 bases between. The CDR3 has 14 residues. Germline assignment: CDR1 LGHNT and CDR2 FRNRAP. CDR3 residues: CASGLTGIWHTIYF. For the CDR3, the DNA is TGTGCTAGTGGTTTGACAGGGATTTGGCACACCATATATTTT.

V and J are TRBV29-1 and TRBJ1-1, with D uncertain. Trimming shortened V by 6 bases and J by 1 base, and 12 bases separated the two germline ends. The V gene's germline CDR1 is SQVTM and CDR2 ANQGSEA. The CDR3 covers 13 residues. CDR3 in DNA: TGCAGCGTCGCGGGCAGTCAGAACACTGAAGCTTTCTTT. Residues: CSVAGSQNTEAFF.

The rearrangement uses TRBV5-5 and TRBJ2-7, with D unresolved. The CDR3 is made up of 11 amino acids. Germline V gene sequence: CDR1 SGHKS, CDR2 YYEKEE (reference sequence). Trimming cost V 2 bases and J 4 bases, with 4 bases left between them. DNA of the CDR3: TGTGCCAGCAGCTTAGAGTACGAGCAGTACTTC. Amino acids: CASSLEYEQYF.

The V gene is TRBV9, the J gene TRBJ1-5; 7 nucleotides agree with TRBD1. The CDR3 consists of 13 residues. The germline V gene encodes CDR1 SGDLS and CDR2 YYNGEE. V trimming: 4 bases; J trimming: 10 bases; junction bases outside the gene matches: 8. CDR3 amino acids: CASSRDSHLPQHF. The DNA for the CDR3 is TGTGCCAGCAGCCGGGACAGCCATTTACCCCAGCATTTT.

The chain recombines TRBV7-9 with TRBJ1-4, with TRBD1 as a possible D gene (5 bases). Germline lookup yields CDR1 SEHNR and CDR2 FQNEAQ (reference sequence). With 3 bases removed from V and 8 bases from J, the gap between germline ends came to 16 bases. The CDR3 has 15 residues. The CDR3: CASSFYGTWGEKLFF. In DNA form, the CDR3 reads TGTGCCAGCAGCTTCTACGGGACCTGGGGGGAAAAACTGTTTTTT.

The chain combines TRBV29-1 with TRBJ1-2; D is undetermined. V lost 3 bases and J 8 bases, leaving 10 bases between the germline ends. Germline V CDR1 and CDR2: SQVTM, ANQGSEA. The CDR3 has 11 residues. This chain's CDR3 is CSVDLAWGYTF. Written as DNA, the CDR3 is TGCAGCGTTGACTTGGCGTGGGGCTACACCTTC.

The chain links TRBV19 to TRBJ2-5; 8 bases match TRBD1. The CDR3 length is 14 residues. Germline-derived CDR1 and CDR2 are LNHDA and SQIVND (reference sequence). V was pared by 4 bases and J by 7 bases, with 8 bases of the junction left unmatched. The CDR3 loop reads CASSTPGGDGTQYF. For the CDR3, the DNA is TGTGCCAGTAGTACCCCAGGGGGCGACGGGACCCAGTACTTC. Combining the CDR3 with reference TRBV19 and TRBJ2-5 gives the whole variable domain DGGITQSPKYLFRKEGQNVTLSCEQNLNHDAMYWYRQDPGQGLRLIYYSQIVNDFQKGDIAEGYSVSREKKESFPLTVTSAQKNPTAFYLCASSTPGGDGTQYFGPGTRLLVL.

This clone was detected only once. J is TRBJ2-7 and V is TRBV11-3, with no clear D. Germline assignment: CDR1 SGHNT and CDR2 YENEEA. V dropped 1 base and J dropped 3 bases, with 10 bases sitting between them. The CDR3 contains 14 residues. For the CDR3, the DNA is TGTGCCAGCAGCTTAGGTTCCTCCGGCTACGAGCAGTACTTC. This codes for CASSLGSSGYEQYF.

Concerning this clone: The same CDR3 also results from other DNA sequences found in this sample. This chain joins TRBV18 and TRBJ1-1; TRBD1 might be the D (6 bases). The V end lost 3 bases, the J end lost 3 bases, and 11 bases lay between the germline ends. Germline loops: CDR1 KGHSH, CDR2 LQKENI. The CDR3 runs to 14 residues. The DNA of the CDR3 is TGTGCCAGCTCACCGCTCGCAGGGGACACTGAAGCTTTCTTT. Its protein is CASSPLAGDTEAFF. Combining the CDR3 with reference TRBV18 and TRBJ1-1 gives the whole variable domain NAGVMQNPRHLVRRRGQEARLRCSPMKGHSHVYWYRQLPEEGLKFMVYLQKENIIDESGMPKERFSAEFPKEGPSILRIQQVVRGDSAAYFCASSPLAGDTEAFFGQGTRLTVV.

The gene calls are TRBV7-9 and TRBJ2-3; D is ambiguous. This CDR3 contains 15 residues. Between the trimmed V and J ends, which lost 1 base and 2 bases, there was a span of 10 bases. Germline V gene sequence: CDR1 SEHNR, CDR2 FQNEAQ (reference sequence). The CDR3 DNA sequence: TGTGCCAGCAGCTTAGGCTCCCTAACCACAGATACGCAGTATTTT. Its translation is CASSLGSLTTDTQYF. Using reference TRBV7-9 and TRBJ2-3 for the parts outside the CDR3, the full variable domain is DTGVSQNPRHKITKRGQNVTFRCDPISEHNRLYWYRQTLGQGPEFLTYFQNEAQLEKSRLLSDRFSAERPKGSFSTLEIQRTEQGDSAMYLCASSLGSLTTDTQYFGPGTRLTVL.

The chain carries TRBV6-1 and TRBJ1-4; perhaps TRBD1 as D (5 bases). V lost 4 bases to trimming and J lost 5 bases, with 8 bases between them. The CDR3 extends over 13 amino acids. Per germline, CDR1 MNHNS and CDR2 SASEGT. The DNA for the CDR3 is TGTGCCAGCAGTGTGGGGGGGAATGAAAAACTGTTTTTT. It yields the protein CASSVGGNEKLFF.

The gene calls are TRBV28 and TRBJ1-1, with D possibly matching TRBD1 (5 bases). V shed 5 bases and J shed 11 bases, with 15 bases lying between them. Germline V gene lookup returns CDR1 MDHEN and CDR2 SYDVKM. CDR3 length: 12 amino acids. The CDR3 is CASSTGPGAAFF. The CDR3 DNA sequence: TGTGCCAGCAGTACCGGGCCCGGGGCGGCTTTCTTT.